This is a list of T cell receptor beta chains from one sample in a study of T-cell memory formation after mild COVID-19. A single record per CDR3 protein comes from TCRdb applying MiXCR to the 5' RACE reads. The sample consists of over 350,000 distinct CDR3 sequences, approximately 24% of them appearing once. The specimen sequenced was PBMCs or a T cell subset sorted from them (not recorded which). Receptors were obtained from an adult woman who had mild COVID-19 (a few samples of this study predate the infection). Cell type and time point are not known. The CDR3 runs from the conserved cysteine through the conserved F or W.

j_call v_call cdr3_aa
TRBJ2-5 TRBV18 CASSPTDGGQETQYF
TRBJ2-1 TRBV6-5 CASSSDREKFF
TRBJ2-7 TRBV24-1 CATSDPRERAYEQYF
TRBJ1-2 TRBV7-2 CASSLASGQGHGYTF
TRBJ2-7 TRBV11-2 CASSSSSGGPYEQYF
TRBJ1-4 TRBV9 CASSVGEGGWFEKLFF
TRBJ1-1 TRBV5-8 CASSLGLIRARPNTEAFF
TRBJ1-2 TRBV20-1 CSSTSRTTTYGYTF
TRBJ2-7 TRBV20-1 CSALGPGLAHYEQYF
TRBJ2-5 TRBV5-1 CASSLDSGEETQYF
TRBJ2-7 TRBV4-3 CASSQDRAGSYEQYF
TRBJ2-1 TRBV7-2 CASSTAPAGTSGSEQFF
TRBJ1-3 TRBV5-1 CASSPVAGVAGNTIYF
TRBJ1-4 TRBV18 CASSPQGEKLFF
TRBJ1-3 TRBV24-1 CATRRWRGAFSGNTIYF
TRBJ2-3 TRBV4-2 CASSHGQSLRDTQYF
TRBJ2-7 TRBV20-1 CSATHAGQGVYEQYF
TRBJ2-1 TRBV5-6 CASSLVWGRYNEQFF
TRBJ2-7 TRBV10-3 CAIMQGDLYEQYF
TRBJ2-6 TRBV20-1 CSARATGSSGANVLTF
TRBJ1-5 TRBV27 CASREAALPNQPQHF
TRBJ2-4 TRBV12-3/TRBV12-4 CASSPRVTRTQNIQYF
TRBJ2-3 TRBV4-1 CASSLLGWADTQYF
TRBJ2-7 TRBV5-1 CASSLTSGTASYEQYF
TRBJ1-2 TRBV5-1 CASSLDQTSGYTF
TRBJ2-3 TRBV15 CATSREGTPSTDTQYF
TRBJ1-2 TRBV6-4 CASSPYYYGYTF
TRBJ2-1 TRBV6-1 CASNFPSGGISYNEQFF
TRBJ1-1 TRBV5-1 CASSLGNMNTEAFF
TRBJ2-3 TRBV24-1 CATSDWPGTSGTDTQYF
TRBJ2-1 TRBV24-1 CATSEADSYNEQFF
TRBJ1-4 TRBV11-2 CASSLGGSNNEKLFF
TRBJ2-2 TRBV11-2 CASSWDYNTGELFF
TRBJ1-1 TRBV7-9 CASSSNGLDTEAFF
TRBJ2-3 TRBV5-1 CASSLKDTQYF
TRBJ1-5 TRBV9 CASSSSSGNQPQHF
TRBJ1-1 TRBV11-2 CASSLEGWDPEAFF
TRBJ2-2 TRBV20-1 CSASFVGELFF
TRBJ1-1 TRBV20-1 CSVRGYSEAFF
TRBJ1-3 TRBV7-8 CASSQQSSGNTIYF
TRBJ2-3 TRBV29-1 CSVVAGLAGGSTDTQYF
TRBJ1-5 TRBV4-1 CASSQNRGLGDSNQPQHF
TRBJ2-5 TRBV6-1 CASSGREFTGETQYF